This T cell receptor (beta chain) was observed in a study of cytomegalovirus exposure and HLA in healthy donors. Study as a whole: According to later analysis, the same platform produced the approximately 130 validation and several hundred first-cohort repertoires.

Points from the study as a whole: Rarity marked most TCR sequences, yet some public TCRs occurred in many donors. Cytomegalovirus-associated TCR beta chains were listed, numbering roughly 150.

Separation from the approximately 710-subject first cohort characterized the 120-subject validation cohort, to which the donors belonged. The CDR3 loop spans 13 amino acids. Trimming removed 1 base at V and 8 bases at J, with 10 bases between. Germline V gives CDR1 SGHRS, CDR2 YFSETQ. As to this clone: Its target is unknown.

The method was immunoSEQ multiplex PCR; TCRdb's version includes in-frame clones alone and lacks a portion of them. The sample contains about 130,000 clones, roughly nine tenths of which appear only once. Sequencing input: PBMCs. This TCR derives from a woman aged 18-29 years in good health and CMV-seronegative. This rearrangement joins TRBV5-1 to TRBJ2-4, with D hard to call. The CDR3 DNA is TGCGCCAGCAGCTTGACGCCGTTAGACATTCAGTACTTC. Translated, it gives CASSLTPLDIQYF.